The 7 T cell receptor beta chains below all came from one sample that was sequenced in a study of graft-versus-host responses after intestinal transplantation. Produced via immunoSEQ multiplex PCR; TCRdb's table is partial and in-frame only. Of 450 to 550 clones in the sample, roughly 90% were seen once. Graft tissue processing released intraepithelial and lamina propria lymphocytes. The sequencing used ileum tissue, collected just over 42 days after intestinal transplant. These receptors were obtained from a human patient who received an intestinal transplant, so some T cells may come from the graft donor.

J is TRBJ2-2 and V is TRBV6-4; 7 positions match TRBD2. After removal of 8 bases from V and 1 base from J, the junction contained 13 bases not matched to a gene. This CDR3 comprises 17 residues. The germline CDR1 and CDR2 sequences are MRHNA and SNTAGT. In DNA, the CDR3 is TGTGCCAGCCGCACCGGACGGAGCGGGGAGAACACCGGGGAGCTGTTTTTT. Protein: CASRTGRSGENTGELFF.

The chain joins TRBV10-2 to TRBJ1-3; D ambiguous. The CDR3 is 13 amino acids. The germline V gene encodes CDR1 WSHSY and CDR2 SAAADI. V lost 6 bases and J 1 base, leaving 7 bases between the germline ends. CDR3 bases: TGCGCCAGCAGGGCTGGATCTGGAAACACCATATATTTT. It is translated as CASRAGSGNTIYF.

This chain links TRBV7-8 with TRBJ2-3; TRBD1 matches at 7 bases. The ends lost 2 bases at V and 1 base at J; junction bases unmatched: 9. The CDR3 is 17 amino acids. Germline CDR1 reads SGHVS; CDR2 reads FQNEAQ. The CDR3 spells CASSLTTGALGTDTQYF. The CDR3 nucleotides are TGTGCCAGCAGCTTAACAACAGGGGCCCTAGGCACAGATACGCAGTATTTT. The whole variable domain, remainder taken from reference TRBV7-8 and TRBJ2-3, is GAGVSQSPRYKVAKRGQDVALRCDPISGHVSLFWYQQALGQGPEFLTYFQNEAQLDKSGLPSDRFFAERPEGSVSTLKIQRTQQEDSAVYLCASSLTTGALGTDTQYFGPGTRLTVL.

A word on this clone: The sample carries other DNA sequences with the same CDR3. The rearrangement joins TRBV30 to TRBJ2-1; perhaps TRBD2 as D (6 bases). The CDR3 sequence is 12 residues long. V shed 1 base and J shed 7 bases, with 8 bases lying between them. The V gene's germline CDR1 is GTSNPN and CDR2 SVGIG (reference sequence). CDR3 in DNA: TGTGCCTGGAGTGAGGAGGGGAATGAGCAGTTCTTC. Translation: CAWSEEGNEQFF.

In nucleotides, the CDR3 is TGCGCCAGCAGCCGCCGAGGTCTAGGTGATACGCAGTATTTT. Amino acid sequence: CASSRRGLGDTQYF. The chain links TRBV5-1 to TRBJ2-3, with no clear D. The CDR3 is 14 amino acids. The germline V gene encodes CDR1 SGHRS and CDR2 YFSETQ. Deletions cut 4 bases from V and 6 bases from J, with 15 bases between.

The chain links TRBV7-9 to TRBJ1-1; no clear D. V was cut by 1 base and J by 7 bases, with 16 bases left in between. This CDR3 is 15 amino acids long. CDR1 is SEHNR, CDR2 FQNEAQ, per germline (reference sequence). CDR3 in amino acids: CASSLVYSAGGEAFF. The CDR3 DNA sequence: TGTGCCAGCAGCTTAGTTTATTCGGCAGGAGGTGAAGCTTTCTTT.

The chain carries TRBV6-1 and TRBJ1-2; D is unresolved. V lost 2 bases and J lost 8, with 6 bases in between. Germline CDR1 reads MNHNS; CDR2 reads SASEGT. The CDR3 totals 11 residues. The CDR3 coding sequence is TGTGCCAGCAGTGAATCGGGGGGCTACACCTTC. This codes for CASSESGGYTF.